The text below deals with one T cell receptor (beta chain). Its antigen remains unidentified. TCRdb's table, derived via immunoSEQ multiplex PCR, lists solely in-frame clones and lacks some. The sample carries 80,000 or so clones, over 80% recorded once. This sample was included in a study of OX40 agonist ivuxolimab in advanced cancers. Study-wide background: Prior checkpoint blockade (anti-PD-1, anti-PD-L1 or anti-CTLA-4) was permitted; approximately 41% had it. Study-wide results and limits: In the 0.1-3.0 mg/kg groups, partial responders showed among the lowest expansion.

Sequences were derived from CD4+ or CD8+ T cells sorted from blood, sampled in a trial of the OX40 agonist ivuxolimab. The receptor was derived from an adult with an advanced solid tumor such as melanoma, head and neck, liver or kidney cancer.

The CDR3, as DNA: TGTGCCAGCTCCACTAGCGGGGGAGTCTACAATGAGCAGTTCTTC. Its protein product is CASSTSGGVYNEQFF. This chain joins TRBV7-3 and TRBJ2-1, with TRBD2 identical over 11 bases. CDR1 and CDR2 (germline): SGHTA, FQGTGA. The CDR3 extends over 15 amino acids. V dropped 8 bases and J dropped 3; count of bases not matched to a gene: 6.